Below are 23 T cell receptor beta chains sequenced from a single sample in a study of cytomegalovirus exposure and HLA in healthy donors. PCR was performed using 60 Vbeta and 13 Jbeta primers. Produced via immunoSEQ multiplex PCR; TCRdb's table is partial and in-frame only. The sample data list approximately 180,000 clones. What was sequenced was PBMCs. These receptors all stem from a man in his thirties or forties in good health and CMV-seronegative.

V and J are TRBV10-3 and TRBJ2-5, with 7 bases aligning to TRBD2. Looked up from germline, CDR1 is ENHRY and CDR2 is SYGVKD. The CDR3 consists of 15 residues. V trimming: 3 bases; J trimming: 1 base; junction bases outside the gene matches: 5. CDR3 nucleotides: TGTGCCATCAGTGACCATAGCGGGTCCCAAGAGACCCAGTACTTC. This gives the protein CAISDHSGSQETQYF.

The V and J genes are TRBV20-1 and TRBJ1-1; 10 bases agree with TRBD1. The V and J ends lost 7 bases and 11 bases, in that order; junction bases with no gene match: 7. Germline CDR1 DFQATT, CDR2 SNEGSKA (reference sequence). This CDR3 is built from 11 residues. DNA for the CDR3: TGCAGTGGGGACAGGGGCCAAACGGCTTTCTTT. Translating it yields CSGDRGQTAFF.

V is TRBV9 and J is TRBJ2-5, with 8 bases identical to TRBD2. The CDR3 is 13 amino acids. Trimming removed 10 bases from V and 5 bases from J; junction bases left unmatched: 10. CDR1 and CDR2 from the germline V gene are SGDLS and YYNGEE. CDR3 residues: CASDPGLGETQYF. CDR3 DNA sequence: TGTGCCTCTGACCCGGGACTAGGGGAGACCCAGTACTTC.

V usage is TRBV6-1 and J usage is TRBJ1-5; 9 bases match TRBD1. From germline, CDR1 is MNHNS and CDR2 SASEGT. J lost 8 bases, V lost 5 bases, and 4 bases had no gene match. The CDR3 loop spans 13 amino acids. The CDR3, as DNA: TGTGCCAGCAGTTGGGGACAGGGAGAGCCCCAGCATTTT. Translation gives CASSWGQGEPQHF.

The V and J genes are TRBV27 and TRBJ1-2, with D maybe TRBD1 (6 bases). Looked up from germline, CDR1 is MNHEY and CDR2 is SMNVEV (reference sequence). The CDR3 spans 12 residues. V lost 5 bases and J lost 8, with 12 bases in between. CDR3 nucleotide sequence: TGTGCCAGCAGTCGGGGGAGGGGGGGCTACACCTTC. Encoded protein: CASSRGRGGYTF.

The gene calls are TRBV5-1 and TRBJ1-2; D call uncertain. This CDR3 comprises 14 residues. CDR1 and CDR2 from the germline V gene are SGHRS and YFSETQ. Trimming left V 0 bases short and J 2 bases short, with 8 bases between. CDR3 DNA sequence: TGCGCCAGCAGCTTGGCCCCGCAGAACTATGGCTACACCTTC. Its protein is CASSLAPQNYGYTF.

The gene calls are TRBV28 and TRBJ1-5, with a possible D match to TRBD1 (6 bases). The CDR3 runs to 17 residues. V dropped 5 bases and J dropped 0 bases, with 17 bases sitting between them. Looked up from germline, CDR1 is MDHEN and CDR2 is SYDVKM. CDR3: CASSPPWTDYSNQPQHF. DNA of the CDR3: TGTGCCAGCAGTCCACCTTGGACAGATTATAGCAATCAGCCCCAGCATTTT.

The rearrangement uses TRBV19 and TRBJ1-2; D uncertain. V lost 7 bases, J lost 8 bases, and 17 bases lay in between. The CDR3 has 13 amino acids. Germline assignment: CDR1 LNHDA and CDR2 SQIVND (reference sequence). In DNA, the CDR3 is TGTGCCAGTAATCCAGGCACTTGGGAGGGCTACACCTTC. Its translation is CASNPGTWEGYTF. The complete variable domain, with remaining parts taken from reference TRBV19 and TRBJ1-2, reads DGGITQSPKYLFRKEGQNVTLSCEQNLNHDAMYWYRQDPGQGLRLIYYSQIVNDFQKGDIAEGYSVSREKKESFPLTVTSAQKNPTAFYLCASNPGTWEGYTFGSGTRLTVV.

The chain employs TRBV6-6 and TRBJ1-2, with no clear D. V was cut by 0 bases and J by 2 bases, with 4 bases left in between. The CDR3 runs 13 residues. CDR1 and CDR2 from the germline V gene are MNHNY and SVGAGI (reference sequence). The CDR3 DNA reads as TGTGCCAGCAGTTACTCAGAGAACTATGGCTACACCTTC. Protein sequence: CASSYSENYGYTF.

The chain has TRBV7-6 and TRBJ2-7, with 7 bases aligning to TRBD2. After removal of 5 bases from V and 6 bases from J, the junction contained 13 bases not matched to a gene. CDR3 length: 15 residues. Germline CDR1 and CDR2: SGHVS and FNYEAQ. The CDR3 region is CASSLRAGTNSEQYF. In DNA form, the CDR3 reads TGTGCCAGCAGCCTAAGGGCAGGGACTAACTCCGAGCAGTACTTC.

The chain links TRBV30 to TRBJ1-6; 8 bases fit TRBD1. Unmatched junction bases numbered 6, after V lost 8 bases and J lost 0 bases. The CDR3 runs to 15 residues. Germline V gene data show CDR1 as GTSNPN and CDR2 as SVGIG (reference sequence). The CDR3 nucleotides read TGTGCCCAAGGACAGGGAAGCTCCTATAATTCACCCCTCCACTTT. Its protein is CAQGQGSSYNSPLHF.

V usage is TRBV4-1 and J usage is TRBJ1-1, with D unresolved. Trimming took 1 base from V and 8 from J, leaving 11 bases between them. The CDR3 extends over 13 amino acids. Germline V gene sequence: CDR1 MGHRA, CDR2 YSYEKL. The CDR3 sequence is CASSQGSVREAFF. CDR3 DNA: TGCGCCAGCAGCCAAGGGTCTGTGCGGGAAGCTTTCTTT.

The chain combines TRBV4-1 with TRBJ2-1; D remains unclear. Between the trimmed V and J ends, which lost 0 bases and 5 bases, there was a span of 14 bases. CDR1 and CDR2 (germline): MGHRA, YSYEKL. The CDR3 totals 16 residues. The CDR3 region is CASSQEVANNHNEQFF. CDR3 DNA sequence: TGCGCCAGCAGCCAAGAGGTGGCCAACAACCACAATGAGCAGTTCTTC.

The chain uses TRBV5-6 and TRBJ1-4; D possibly corresponds to TRBD1 (5 bases). V lost 3 bases and J lost 7, with 16 bases in between. CDR3 length equals 15 residues. Looked up from germline, CDR1 is SGHDT and CDR2 is YYEEEE. Here the CDR3 reads CASSSIRVVGEKLFF. The CDR3 DNA sequence: TGTGCCAGCAGCTCAATCAGGGTGGTAGGTGAAAAACTGTTTTTT.

V and J are TRBV9 and TRBJ2-7; D possibly corresponds to TRBD1 (5 bases). V was pared by 0 bases and J by 2 bases, with 12 bases between. Germline V gene data show CDR1 as SGDLS and CDR2 as YYNGEE. CDR3 length: 15 amino acids. The CDR3 sequence is CASSVAGRAPYEQYF. CDR3 nucleotide sequence: TGTGCCAGCAGCGTAGCGGGCAGGGCGCCCTACGAGCAGTACTTC.

V usage is TRBV6-1 and J usage is TRBJ1-2; TRBD1 matches at 7 bases. Unmatched junction bases numbered 10, after V lost 5 bases and J lost 4 bases. The CDR3 has 15 residues. Germline values: CDR1 MNHNS, CDR2 SASEGT. The CDR3 here is CASSLQSTGSYGYTF. The CDR3 coding sequence is TGTGCCAGCAGTTTACAATCGACAGGGAGCTATGGCTACACCTTC.

The chain has TRBV30 and TRBJ1-2; D is possibly TRBD1 (6 bases). Germline V gene sequence: CDR1 GTSNPN, CDR2 SVGIG (reference sequence). Trimming shortened V by 0 bases and J by 9 bases, and 11 bases separated the two germline ends. This CDR3 comprises 12 residues. The CDR3 region has the DNA TGTGCCTGGAGTGTGAGCAGGGGTCGCTACACCTTC. It is translated as CAWSVSRGRYTF.

This chain links TRBV5-1 with TRBJ2-1, with 8 bases matching TRBD1. With 4 bases clipped from V and 9 bases from J, the junction kept 15 bases outside the gene matches. Germline lookup yields CDR1 SGHRS and CDR2 YFSETQ. The CDR3 is 16 amino acids. CDR3 loop: CASSAQQGEVLGEQFF. CDR3 DNA: TGCGCCAGCAGCGCCCAACAGGGGGAGGTTTTAGGTGAGCAGTTCTTC.

This sequence joins TRBV5-4 and TRBJ2-3; 7 bases line up with TRBD2. From germline, CDR1 is SGHNT and CDR2 YYREEE (reference sequence). Trimming took 4 bases from V and 2 from J; bases not matched to a gene: 7. CDR3 length: 15 amino acids. CDR3 DNA: TGTGCCAGCAGCCTCCTAGCGGACCTCACAGATACGCAGTATTTT. Encoded protein: CASSLLADLTDTQYF.

This chain links TRBV18 with TRBJ1-4; no definite D call. The V gene lost 3 bases and the J gene lost 6 bases, with 8 bases spanning the gap. The CDR3 consists of 13 residues. Germline loops: CDR1 KGHSH, CDR2 LQKENI. The CDR3, as DNA: TGTGCCAGCTCACCCCAAGAGGATGAAAAACTGTTTTTT. Protein: CASSPQEDEKLFF. The variable domain in full, completed from reference TRBV18 and TRBJ1-4, reads NAGVMQNPRHLVRRRGQEARLRCSPMKGHSHVYWYRQLPEEGLKFMVYLQKENIIDESGMPKERFSAEFPKEGPSILRIQQVVRGDSAAYFCASSPQEDEKLFFGSGTQLSVL.

The rearrangement joins TRBV6-1 to TRBJ2-5; D perhaps matches TRBD1 (6 bases). The tail of the sequence fits TRBJ2-7 better, so the J call may be wrong. From germline, CDR1 is MNHNS and CDR2 SASEGT. The CDR3 runs 13 residues. DNA for the CDR3: TGTGCCAGCGACCGGGACATCCCTTCCGAGCAGTACTTC. Residues: CASDRDIPSEQYF.

V is TRBV27 and J is TRBJ1-5; no clear D. With 4 bases removed from V and 2 bases from J, the gap between germline ends came to 15 bases. Germline values: CDR1 MNHEY, CDR2 SMNVEV (reference sequence). This CDR3 spans 16 amino acids. DNA of the CDR3: TGTGCCAGCAGTTCCTATGACACTGTAGGCAATCAGCCCCAGCATTTT. Its protein is CASSSYDTVGNQPQHF.

The CDR3 is CASSPRDSQETQYF. The CDR3 DNA reads TGTGCCAGCAGCCCCCGGGACAGTCAAGAGACCCAGTACTTC. The chain joins TRBV11-3 to TRBJ2-5, with 7 bases that match TRBD1. This CDR3 spans 14 amino acids. V shed 5 bases, J shed 2 bases, and the junction held 5 bases outside the gene matches. Germline assignment: CDR1 SGHNT and CDR2 YENEEA.